This TCR beta chain appears in the sequencing data of a study of blood T cell repertoires in COVID-19. Study information: Sources were T cells, B-cell-depleted T cells, or PBMCs; the material itself was cDNA or gDNA.

Produced via immunoSEQ multiplex PCR; TCRdb's table is partial and in-frame only. The sample holds approximately 200,000 clones; over 80% are singletons and the top ten take 10%. The CDR3 is 15 amino acids. The V end lost 2 bases, the J end lost 0 bases, and 8 bases lay between the germline ends. CDR1 and CDR2 from the germline V gene are GTSNPN and SVGIG (reference sequence). The receptor's source is a young man with acute COVID-19. Sequenced input: PBMCs or T cells enriched from blood (not recorded which). The genes are TRBV30 and TRBJ2-6, with D tentatively TRBD1 (6 bases). In nucleotides, the CDR3 is TGTGCCTGGAGTACAGGGAGCTCTGGGGCCAACGTCCTGACTTTC. It encodes CAWSTGSSGANVLTF.